These T cell receptor beta chains were read from a single sample in a study of OX40 agonist ivuxolimab in advanced cancers. Method: immunoSEQ multiplex PCR; TCRdb's copy keeps in-frame clones and lacks some. The sample has tens of thousands of clones, roughly nine tenths seen once. The sample in question was CD4+ or CD8+ T cells sorted from blood, obtained in a trial of the OX40 agonist ivuxolimab. These TCRs come from an adult with an advanced solid tumor such as melanoma, head and neck, liver or kidney cancer. Each CDR3 is given with its conserved first and last residue. D genes are given only for firm matches. Clone size is stated in some rows and not others, as once, few, many or a class when expanded.

V gene,clone size,J gene,D gene,CDR3 DNA,CDR3 protein
TRBV5-1,-,TRBJ1-1,TRBD1,TGCGCCAGCAGCCACCTACAGGGGATGAACACTGAAGCTTTCTTT,CASSHLQGMNTEAFF
TRBV27,once,TRBJ1-5,-,TGTGCCAGCAGTTTATCCGACAGGAACAATCAGCCCCAGCATTTT,CASSLSDRNNQPQHF
TRBV12-5,-,TRBJ2-6,-,TGTGCTAGTGGTTTGGGGGAAGGGGCCAACGTCCTGACTTTC,CASGLGEGANVLTF
TRBV7-8,-,TRBJ1-2,-,TGTGCCAGCAGCTTAGGCAGGGATGGCTACACCTTC,CASSLGRDGYTF
TRBV5-5,-,TRBJ2-1,TRBD2,TGTGCCAGCAGCCTATGGACTAGCGGGAGTGGGTACAATGAGCAGTTCTTC,CASSLWTSGSGYNEQFF
TRBV6-5,-,TRBJ2-2,-,TGTGCCAGCAGTTACTCGAGGGGGGGAAGAACCGGGGAGCTGTTTTTT,CASSYSRGGRTGELFF
TRBV6-1,-,TRBJ2-3,TRBD2,TGTGCCAGCAGCCCCCCCGGGACTAGCGGAGATACGCAGTATTTT,CASSPPGTSGDTQYF
TRBV2,once,TRBJ2-7,TRBD1,TGTGCCAGCAGGAGACAGGGCTACGAGCAGTACTTC,CASRRQGYEQYF
TRBV11-2,-,TRBJ1-4,-,TGTGCCAGCAGCTACGAGACGGGACGGGGACGGCAACTGTTTTTT,CASSYETGRGRQLFF
TRBV30,-,TRBJ2-1,TRBD2,TGTGCCTGGAGCCGCGGGGGGGGGAATGAGCAGTTCTTC,CAWSRGGGNEQFF
TRBV5-4,-,TRBJ2-2,-,TGTGCCAGCAGCTTGGGGAGTACGTACACCGGGGAGCTGTTTTTT,CASSLGSTYTGELFF
TRBV4-3,-,TRBJ2-3,-,TGCGCCAGCAGCCAAGACTGGCCAGATACGCAGTATTTT,CASSQDWPDTQYF
TRBV5-1,-,TRBJ2-3,-,TGCGCCAGCTCGGTAGGGGGCACAGATACGCAGTATTTT,CASSVGGTDTQYF
TRBV15,-,TRBJ2-5,-,TGTGCCACCAGCAGAGCAGGGAATGGTCAAGAGACCCAGTACTTC,CATSRAGNGQETQYF
TRBV27,-,TRBJ2-7,TRBD2,TGTGCCAGCAGTCGTTCAGCGGGGGGCTGGAAAGACGAGCAGTACTTC,CASSRSAGGWKDEQYF
TRBV2,-,TRBJ2-5,-,TGTGCCAGCAGTGAAGAGGGCGTACAGGGTCACCCCTTGGGGACCCAGTACTTC,CASSEEGVQGHPLGTQYF
TRBV11-2,-,TRBJ2-5,-,TGTGCCAGCAGCTTAGTCCAAGGGCAAGGGACCCAGTACTTC,CASSLVQGQGTQYF
TRBV19,few,TRBJ1-5,TRBD1,TGTGCCAGTAGTATAACCCGTCCCGGGACAGCGATCATTCAGCCCCAGCATTTT,CASSITRPGTAIIQPQHF
TRBV5-4,-,TRBJ2-3,TRBD2,TGTGCCAGCAGCTTCGGGGGGATAACAGATACGCAGTATTTT,CASSFGGITDTQYF
TRBV28,-,TRBJ2-7,TRBD1,TGTGCCAGCAGTCTTGGGCGGTGGACAGGGAAAGACTACGAGCAGTACTTC,CASSLGRWTGKDYEQYF
TRBV19,-,TRBJ2-3,-,TGTGCCAGTAGTATACAGGGAAGGAGCACAGATACGCAGTATTTT,CASSIQGRSTDTQYF
TRBV19,-,TRBJ2-5,TRBD2,TGTGCCAGTAGTTCGTCTGGACTAGCTGGAGAGACCCAGTACTTC,CASSSSGLAGETQYF
TRBV6-5,-,TRBJ2-7,TRBD1,TGTGCCAGCAGTTACGGTCGGGACAGGGGGTTCTACGAGCAGTACTTC,CASSYGRDRGFYEQYF
TRBV9,-,TRBJ2-1,TRBD1,TGTGCCAGCAGCCCGAGCGACAGGGGAAGCGGCAATGAGCAGTTCTTC,CASSPSDRGSGNEQFF
TRBV5-6,-,TRBJ1-4,-,TGTGCCAGCAGCTTGTTTCTGCTTAATGAAAAACTGTTTTTT,CASSLFLLNEKLFF
TRBV20-1,few,TRBJ1-1,-,TGCAGTGCTACCCTCACTGAAGCTTTCTTT,CSATLTEAFF
TRBV19,-,TRBJ2-3,TRBD2,TGTGCCAGTAGTTCCCCTTGGACTAGCGGGAGTCCAGAGGGGTACACAGATACGCAGTATTTT,CASSSPWTSGSPEGYTDTQYF
TRBV5-1,-,TRBJ1-3,-,TGCGCCAGCAGCAGGGGGATTGGAAACACCATATATTTT,CASSRGIGNTIYF
TRBV19,-,TRBJ1-6,-,TGTGCCAGTAGTACTCAGGGGACGCTGCGAAATTCACCCCTCCACTTT,CASSTQGTLRNSPLHF
TRBV11-3,-,TRBJ2-3,TRBD2,TGTGCCAGCAGCCCCGGGACTAGAGCAGATACGCAGTATTTT,CASSPGTRADTQYF
TRBV10-3,-,TRBJ1-3,-,TGTGCCATCGGGCCCCCCTCTGGAAACACCATATATTTT,CAIGPPSGNTIYF
TRBV5-5,-,TRBJ1-3,-,TGTGCCAGCAGCCCCCTTTATAGAAACACCATATATTTT,CASSPLYRNTIYF
TRBV5-1,-,TRBJ2-1,TRBD1,TGCGCCAGCACATCGGGACAGGGGCGTGATCGACAGTTCTTC,CASTSGQGRDRQFF
TRBV5-1,-,TRBJ1-4,TRBD1,TGCGCCAGCAGCCTCGGACAGGGGCTGTCTAATGAAAAACTGTTTTTT,CASSLGQGLSNEKLFF
TRBV5-1,-,TRBJ1-2,TRBD1,TGCGCCAGCAGCTTGGTGGCCGACAGGGGACGCGGCTACACCTTC,CASSLVADRGRGYTF
TRBV5-4,-,TRBJ2-3,TRBD2,TGTGCCAGCAGCTTAAAAATAGCGGGGGGATCAGATACGCAGTATTTT,CASSLKIAGGSDTQYF
TRBV4-3,-,TRBJ1-2,TRBD1,TGCGCCAGCAGCCAAGATCGGGACAGGGTGGGATATGGCTACACCTTC,CASSQDRDRVGYGYTF
TRBV19,few,TRBJ2-4,TRBD1,TGTGCCAGTAGTTCCAGACAGGGGGTAAACATTCAGTACTTC,CASSSRQGVNIQYF
TRBV6-1,-,TRBJ2-1,TRBD2,TGTGCCAGCATCTCCGCTAGCGGGAATAATAATGAGCAGTTCTTC,CASISASGNNNEQFF
TRBV11-2,few,TRBJ1-1,-,TGTGCCAGCAGCTTCGGCCTGAACACTGAAGCTTTCTTT,CASSFGLNTEAFF
TRBV11-2,-,TRBJ2-5,TRBD1,TGTGCCAGCAGCCTCATGGGCGGGACAGGGGAAGAGACCCAGTACTTC,CASSLMGGTGEETQYF
TRBV27,-,TRBJ1-1,TRBD1,TGTGCCAGCAGTGCTTCCGGGACAGTCACTGAAGCTTTCTTT,CASSASGTVTEAFF
TRBV29-1,-,TRBJ1-3,-,TGCAGCGTTGGAGCAGGCTCTGGAAACACCATATATTTT,CSVGAGSGNTIYF